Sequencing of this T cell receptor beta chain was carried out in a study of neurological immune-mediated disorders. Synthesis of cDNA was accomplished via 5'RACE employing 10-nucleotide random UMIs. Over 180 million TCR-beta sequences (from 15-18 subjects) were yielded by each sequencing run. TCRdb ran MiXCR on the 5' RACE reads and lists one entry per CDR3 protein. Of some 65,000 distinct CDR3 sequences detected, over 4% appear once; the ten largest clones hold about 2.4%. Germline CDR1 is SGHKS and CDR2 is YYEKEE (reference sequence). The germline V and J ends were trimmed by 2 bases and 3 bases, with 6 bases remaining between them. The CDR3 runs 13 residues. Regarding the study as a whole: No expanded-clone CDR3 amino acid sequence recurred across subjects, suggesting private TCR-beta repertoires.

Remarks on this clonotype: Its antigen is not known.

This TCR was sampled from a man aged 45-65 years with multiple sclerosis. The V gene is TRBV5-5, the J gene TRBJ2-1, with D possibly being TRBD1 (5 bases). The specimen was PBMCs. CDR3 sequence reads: CASSLGDYNEQFF. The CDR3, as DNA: TGTGCCAGCAGCTTAGGGGACTACAATGAGCAGTTCTTC.